These T cell receptor beta chains were read from a single sample in a study of blood T cell repertoires in COVID-19. Measured with immunoSEQ multiplex PCR; TCRdb has only the in-frame clones, and not every one. The data contain some 90,000 clones, 75% to 85% of them seen just once; the ten biggest clones take up under 13%. Material for sequencing was peripheral blood. All receptors derive from a woman aged 70-85 years with acute or convalescent COVID-19. Each CDR3 is given with its conserved first and last residue. A D gene is named only where the DNA matches it firmly. Part of the rows lack a size; the others show once, few, many or a class for expanded clones.

TRBJ2-3 - TRBV5-4 TRBD2 TGTGCCAGCAGCCAATCGACTAGCGGGAGGGCCAGGGATACGCAGTATTTT CASSQSTSGRARDTQYF
TRBJ2-3 - TRBV28 - TGTGCCAGCAGTTTACCGTTAGCGGGCACAGATACGCAGTATTTT CASSLPLAGTDTQYF
TRBJ1-6 - TRBV19 TRBD1 TGTGCCAGTAGTGGGACAGGGGAATTCCCACCCCTCCACTTT CASSGTGEFPPLHF
TRBJ1-2 - TRBV28 TRBD1 TGTGCCAGCAGTTCTGACAGGGGATATGGCTACACCTTC CASSSDRGYGYTF
TRBJ1-1 - TRBV10-3 - TGTGCCATCAGTGAGTCGCGGCTCAACACTGAAGCTTTCTTT CAISESRLNTEAFF
TRBJ2-5 - TRBV11-3 TRBD2 TGTGCCAGCAGCTTAGACCGTCTAGCGGGACAAGAGACCCAGTACTTC CASSLDRLAGQETQYF
TRBJ1-2 - TRBV9 TRBD1 TGTGCCAGCAGCGGAGGACAGGGGGTATGGGACTATGGCTACACCTTC CASSGGQGVWDYGYTF
TRBJ1-4 - TRBV29-1 TRBD1 TGCAGCGTTAGGACAGGGGGTGAAAAACTGTTTTTT CSVRTGGEKLFF
TRBJ2-5 - TRBV12-3/TRBV12-4 TRBD1 TGTGCCAGCAGTTTAGGCAGGGGGGAGACCCAGTACTTC CASSLGRGETQYF
TRBJ2-3 - TRBV19 TRBD2 TGTGCCAGTAGTATAGGACTAGCGGGGGGGACAGATACGCAGTATTTT CASSIGLAGGTDTQYF
TRBJ2-7 - TRBV6-5 - TGTGCCAGCAAGGGGCCAGGCTTATCCTACGAGCAGTACTTC CASKGPGLSYEQYF
TRBJ2-2 few TRBV5-6 TRBD1 TGTGCCAGCAGCTTAGGGACAGGGGCCAACACCGGGGAGCTGTTTTTT CASSLGTGANTGELFF
TRBJ1-4 - TRBV28 - TGTGCCAGCAGTTATCTCAGCGGACTGTTTTTT CASSYLSGLFF
TRBJ2-7 - TRBV11-2 TRBD1 TGTGCCAGCAGCTTAGGGGACAGGGGCCGCCTCTCCTACGAGCAGTACTTC CASSLGDRGRLSYEQYF
TRBJ1-6 - TRBV10-3 - TGTGCCATCAGTGAGTCGAGGGGGACTAATTCACCCCTCCACTTT CAISESRGTNSPLHF
TRBJ2-2 once TRBV6-1 TRBD2 TGTGCCAGCAGTGGAGGTAGCGGGAGGTCTACTTCCAAGGGCGGGGAGCTGTTTTTT CASSGGSGRSTSKGGELFF
TRBJ1-5 - TRBV28 - TGTGCCAGCAGTTTAGGAGGGAGCAATCAGCCCCAGCATTTT CASSLGGSNQPQHF
TRBJ1-1 - TRBV25-1 - TGTGCCAGCCTCGGTAGGGGCCGTTTAAGCACTGAAGCTTTCTTT CASLGRGRLSTEAFF
TRBJ1-4 medium-sized TRBV2 TRBD1 TGTGCCAGCAACTACAGGGGGCCTAATGAAAAACTGTTTTTT CASNYRGPNEKLFF
TRBJ2-7 - TRBV28 - TGTGCCAGCAGTTTTAATCCAGGGGTGACCTACGAGCAGTACTTC CASSFNPGVTYEQYF
TRBJ2-1 once TRBV9 TRBD2 TGTGCCAGCAGCGTAGGTAGCGGGGGGGCGGATAATGAGCAGTTCTTC CASSVGSGGADNEQFF
TRBJ1-1 - TRBV28 - TGTGCCAGCAGCCGGTCCCGTCGGAACACTGAAGCTTTCTTT CASSRSRRNTEAFF
TRBJ2-7 once TRBV13 - TGTGCCAGCAGCCTCGCGCCGGGACACTCTTTCGGCTCCTACGAGCAGTACTTC CASSLAPGHSFGSYEQYF
TRBJ1-2 - TRBV18 TRBD1 TGTGCCAGCTCACTCGACAGGGGCGACTATGGCTACACCTTC CASSLDRGDYGYTF
TRBJ2-4 once TRBV7-2 - TGTGCCAGCAGCTTAGTTGGCTACTCCCGAGGGGGAAACATTCAGTACTTC CASSLVGYSRGGNIQYF
TRBJ2-7 - TRBV12-3/TRBV12-4 - TGTGCCAGCAGAAGACAGGCCTCCTACGAGCAGTACTTC CASRRQASYEQYF
TRBJ1-2 - TRBV14 - TGTGCCAGCAGCCAAGGCAGGGGCCGGGGCTACACCTTC CASSQGRGRGYTF
TRBJ2-1 - TRBV3-1/TRBV3-2 - TGTGCCAGCAGCCAAGATCTGATAGCTTCGAATGAGCAGTTCTTC CASSQDLIASNEQFF
TRBJ1-5 few TRBV4-2 - TGTGCCAGCAGCCAGGGTGGCAGAGGTATGAGCAATCAGCCCCAGCATTTT CASSQGGRGMSNQPQHF
TRBJ2-1 - TRBV3-1/TRBV3-2 TRBD1 TGTGCCAGCAGCCCCCGGACAGGAAATGAGCAGTTCTTC CASSPRTGNEQFF
TRBJ1-6 - TRBV28 TRBD1 TGTGCAGCAGGGTCAGGGGGAGATAATTCACCCCTCCACTTT CAAGSGGDNSPLHF
TRBJ1-6 - TRBV6-5 - TGTGCCAGCCGGGATGGGCAGGATAATTCACCCCTCCACTTT CASRDGQDNSPLHF